What follows are 13 T cell receptor beta chains derived from one specimen sequenced in a study of molecular identifiers for immune sequencing clone quantification. TCRdb re-analysed the PCR reads in MiXCR, keeping a single row per CDR3 protein. The profile shows 88,000 or so distinct CDR3 sequences, roughly 21% of them singletons. Sequencing was carried out using naive CD8+ T cells from blood, with Jurkat cell RNA spiked in. Subset reported: FACS-sorted CD8+CD4-CCR7+CD45RA+ naive T cells. The receptor source for this set is a human donor in good health. Some libraries in this study had Jurkat cell RNA spiked in.

This clonotype appeared a single time. The germline gene is not matched at one end of the junction; a read error may be the cause. This rearrangement joins TRBV20-1 to TRBJ2-2, with 8 bases lining up with TRBD1. Germline V CDR1 and CDR2: DFQATT, SNEGSKA (reference sequence). The CDR3 covers 13 residues. In DNA form, the CDR3 reads TGCAGTGGGCAGGGGGCCAACATCGGGGAGCTGTTTTTT. The encoded protein is CSGQGANIGELFF.

To note about this clonotype: One base away lies a much larger clone, so this may be a sequencing read error. The chain uses TRBV6-2 or TRBV6-3 and TRBJ2-6, with 13 bases matching TRBD2. This CDR3 is built from 18 residues. Per germline, CDR1 MNHEY and CDR2 SVGEGT. The CDR3 spells CTSSSTSGGAFGANVLTF. As DNA, the CDR3 is TGTACCAGCAGTTCCACTAGCGGGGGGGCCTTTGGGGCCAACGTCCTGACTTTC.

This clonotype was observed at least ten times. CDR3 sequence reads: CASSYLAGSYEQYF. The CDR3, as DNA: TGTGCCAGCAGTTATCTAGCGGGTTCCTACGAGCAGTACTTC. V and J are TRBV6-6 and TRBJ2-7; 8 bases line up with TRBD2. The junction had 2 bases not matched to a gene; V was cut back by 3 bases and J by 1 base. Germline CDR1 reads MNHNY; CDR2 reads SVGAGI (reference sequence). The length of the CDR3 is 14 residues.

This clonotype was found many times. The J gene is TRBJ2-1, the V gene TRBV24-1; possibly TRBD1 for D (6 bases). This CDR3 has 14 residues. The germline V and J ends were trimmed by 5 bases and 8 bases, with 15 bases remaining between them. Per germline, CDR1 KGHDR and CDR2 SFDVKD. The CDR3 coding sequence is TGTGCCACCAGTGTCAGAGACAGGTACGATGAGCAGTTCTTC. Protein product: CATSVRDRYDEQFF.

In this sample, this clonotype turned up many times. V gene TRBV28 combines with J gene TRBJ1-1, with D perhaps TRBD1 (6 bases). The V gene's germline CDR1 is MDHEN and CDR2 SYDVKM. Trimming cost V 2 bases and J 12 bases, with 19 bases left between them. CDR3 length: 14 residues. The DNA of the CDR3 is TGTGCCAGCAGTTTAGGAGGCGGGGGGCTGGGACCTTTCTTT. Translating it yields CASSLGGGGLGPFF.

As concerns this clonotype: This sequence may be a read error, since a much larger clone differs from it by one base. The rearrangement uses TRBV7-8 and TRBJ1-6; 8 bases match TRBD1. Germline CDR1 and CDR2: SGHVS and FQNEAQ. After removal of 0 bases from V and 8 bases from J, the junction contained 12 bases not matched to a gene. This CDR3 contains 18 residues. For the CDR3, the DNA is TGTGCCAGCAGCTTAGCCCTCATTGCTCAGGGGGCGGATTCACCCCTCCACTTT. Protein sequence: CASSLALIAQGADSPLHF.

There are many counts of this clonotype. The chain combines TRBV6-6 with TRBJ2-1, with TRBD2 as a possible D gene (6 bases). CDR1 MNHNY and CDR2 SVGAGI come from the germline V gene (reference sequence). The CDR3 has 16 amino acids. V was shortened by 3 bases and J by 4 bases, with 16 bases between the two germline ends. Here the CDR3 reads CASSYSWQGGYNEQFF. The CDR3 DNA is TGTGCCAGCAGTTATTCGTGGCAGGGAGGATACAATGAGCAGTTCTTC.

The chain couples TRBV30 to TRBJ1-2; D remains ambiguous. There are 14 residues in the CDR3. Germline CDR1 is GTSNPN and CDR2 is SVGIG (reference sequence). DNA of the CDR3: TGTGCTCTACCCGCACCGGTCGCGTCCTATGGCTACACCTTC. This encodes CALPAPVASYGYTF.

A remark on this clonotype: A much larger clone lies one base from this, so it may be a read error. This chain links TRBV20-1 with TRBJ2-7; D unresolved. Germline assignment: CDR1 DFQATT and CDR2 SNEGSKA (reference sequence). The CDR3 consists of 13 residues. The V and J ends lost 5 bases and 3 bases respectively, with 14 bases between them. The chain's CDR3 is CSAGLDGNYEQYF. DNA of the CDR3: TGCAGTGCTGGATTGGACGGAAACTACGAGCAGTACTTC.

A few counts support this clonotype. The CDR3 region is CASSLGPATNEKLFF. The CDR3 nucleotides are TGTGCCAGCAGTCTCGGGCCAGCAACTAATGAAAAACTGTTTTTT. This rearrangement joins TRBV12-3 or TRBV12-4 to TRBJ1-4, with D hard to call. The CDR3 spans 15 residues. The ends were cut back, 5 bases at V and 0 bases at J, with 10 bases in the middle.

Of note for this clonotype: This clone may be a read error of a much larger clone one base away. This chain joins TRBV5-1 and TRBJ2-7; maybe TRBD1 (5 bases). CDR1 and CDR2 (germline): SGHRS, YFSETQ. There are 16 residues in the CDR3. The germline V and J ends were trimmed by 4 bases and 3 bases, with 20 bases remaining between them. CDR3 region: CASSDVDTEANYEQYF. CDR3 coding DNA: TGCGCCAGCAGCGACGTGGACACCGAGGCTAACTACGAGCAGTACTTC.

Ten or more counts support this clonotype. The gene calls are TRBV28 and TRBJ2-3, with 9 bases aligning to TRBD2. V trimming: 4 bases; J trimming: 4 bases; junction bases outside the gene matches: 9. The germline gives CDR1 MDHEN, CDR2 SYDVKM. The CDR3 has 16 residues. The CDR3 is CASSWREGGGPDTQYF. In DNA form, the CDR3 reads TGTGCCAGCAGTTGGCGGGAGGGAGGTGGGCCAGATACGCAGTATTTT.

The chain couples TRBV4-3 to TRBJ1-3; D unclear. This CDR3 comprises 16 residues. Germline V CDR1 and CDR2: LGHNA, YSLEER. Trimming left V 0 bases short and J 6 bases short, with 15 bases between. The CDR3 nucleotides are TGCGCCAGCAGCCAAGAAGCATATCCCTTGGAAAACACCATATATTTT. It is translated as CASSQEAYPLENTIYF.